Presented here are 28 T cell receptor beta chains from one specimen sequenced in a study of healthy donors' naive CD4 and CD8 T cells. Starting from approximately 500 ng of total RNA, TCR libraries were made with linear amplification. TCRdb reprocessed the reads via MiXCR and lists one record per CDR3 protein. The sample contains about 180,000 distinct CDR3 sequences, under 85% of which appear only once. Sequenced: naive CD4+ and CD8+ T cells sorted from blood, pooled from several donors. The receptors originated from a pool of human donors in good health; the sample pools cells from several healthy donors.

The CDR3 loop reads CSVIQENTDTQYF. The CDR3 nucleotides are TGCAGCGTTATACAGGAAAACACAGATACGCAGTATTTT. This chain uses TRBV29-1 with TRBJ2-3; D is perhaps TRBD1 (5 bases). V lost 5 bases, J lost 2 bases, and 11 bases lay in between. The CDR3 consists of 13 residues. The germline V gene has CDR1 SQVTM and CDR2 ANQGSEA.

The chain links TRBV29-1 to TRBJ1-2; TRBD1 might be the D (6 bases). The CDR3 is 13 amino acids. V was shortened by 3 bases and J by 4 bases, with 12 bases between the two germline ends. The germline V gene encodes CDR1 SQVTM and CDR2 ANQGSEA. The CDR3 DNA follows: TGCAGCGTTGAGGCCAGGACAGTCTATGGCTACACCTTC. Protein sequence: CSVEARTVYGYTF.

The genes are TRBV27 and TRBJ1-1, with D unclear. Germline V CDR1 and CDR2: MNHEY, SMNVEV (reference sequence). V was clipped by 10 bases and J by 4 bases, with 16 bases between them. The CDR3 length is 13 residues. The CDR3 nucleotides are TGTGCCACCTCTTGGAGGTTTGGCACTGAAGCTTTCTTT. It yields the protein CATSWRFGTEAFF.

The chain couples TRBV29-1 to TRBJ2-5, with D perhaps matching TRBD1 or TRBD2 (6 bases each). The CDR3 totals 14 residues. Trimming took off 3 bases at V and 5 bases at J, with 16 bases between the two ends. Germline V lookup: CDR1 SQVTM, CDR2 ANQGSEA. The CDR3 DNA follows: TGCAGCGTTGATCCTCCGGGGGCTTGGGAGACCCAGTACTTC. The encoded protein is CSVDPPGAWETQYF.

This clonotype was seen a handful of times. V is TRBV29-1 and J is TRBJ2-7, with a possible D match to TRBD1 (6 bases). Trimming cost V 6 bases and J 6 bases, with 15 bases left between them. The CDR3 spans 12 residues. Per the germline V gene, CDR1 is SQVTM and CDR2 is ANQGSEA. The CDR3, as DNA: TGCAGCGTCCACAGGGATACGGGCGAGCAGTACTTC. This translates into CSVHRDTGEQYF.

The V call is TRBV5-1, the J call TRBJ2-3; D call uncertain. V was trimmed by 2 bases and J by 4 bases, leaving 8 bases between them. CDR1 is SGHRS and CDR2 is YFSETQ in the germline V gene. The CDR3 has 13 amino acids. The chain's CDR3 is CASSFRVADTQYF. The CDR3 DNA sequence: TGCGCCAGCAGCTTTAGGGTAGCAGATACGCAGTATTTT.

This clonotype occurred once. The gene calls are TRBV29-1 and TRBJ1-2; D is perhaps TRBD1 (6 bases). V was pared by 5 bases and J by 4 bases, with 14 bases between. The CDR3 has 13 amino acids. Per germline, CDR1 SQVTM and CDR2 ANQGSEA. CDR3 in amino acids: CSVYTGTLYGYTF. The CDR3 region has the DNA TGCAGCGTTTATACCGGGACACTCTATGGCTACACCTTC.

This clonotype was seen once. The V gene is TRBV5-7, the J gene TRBJ2-5; a weak D match, TRBD1 (6 bases). TRBV5-7 is sorted into the ORF group, with uncertain function. This CDR3 has 11 residues. The V end was cut by 3 bases, the J end by 7 bases, with 7 bases between. The CDR3 is CASSWGLTQYF. The DNA for the CDR3 is TGTGCCAGCAGCTGGGGGCTGACCCAGTACTTC.

To note about this clonotype: Given the absence of the conserved phenylalanine or tryptophan at the CDR3 end, a read error is likely. The V gene is TRBV19, the J gene TRBJ2-1; D might be TRBD2 (5 bases). Germline loops: CDR1 LNHDA, CDR2 SQIVND (reference sequence). This CDR3 is built from 16 residues. Trimming cost V 3 bases and J 0 bases, with 12 bases left between them. The CDR3 sequence is CASSIGVKGSYNEQFL. DNA of the CDR3: TGTGCCAGTAGTATCGGGGTTAAGGGCTCCTACAATGAGCAGTTCCTC.

The count of this clonotype is one. This chain uses TRBV11-2 with TRBJ1-1; D is unresolved. Germline V gene data show CDR1 as SGHAT and CDR2 as FQNNGV. Trimming cost V 0 bases and J 3 bases, with 11 bases left between them. This CDR3 spans 15 amino acids. CDR3 residues: CASSLEVPWDTEAFF. The DNA of the CDR3 is TGTGCCAGCAGCTTAGAAGTCCCCTGGGACACTGAAGCTTTCTTT. The full variable domain, with the rest looked up from reference TRBV11-2 and TRBJ1-1, is EAGVAQSPRYKIIEKRQSVAFWCNPISGHATLYWYQQILGQGPKLLIQFQNNGVVDDSQLPKDRFSAERLKGVDSTLKIQPAKLEDSAVYLCASSLEVPWDTEAFFGQGTRLTVV.

The chain has TRBV18 and TRBJ2-1, with TRBD1 identical over 7 bases. The CDR3 spans 16 residues. J was trimmed by 6 bases and V by 2 bases; bases with no gene match: 10. Germline loops: CDR1 KGHSH, CDR2 LQKENI. The CDR3 spells CASSPSGGVRSNEQFF. The CDR3 DNA sequence: TGTGCCAGCTCACCATCAGGGGGAGTCAGAAGCAATGAGCAGTTCTTC.

J is TRBJ2-1 and V is TRBV27; TRBD2 might be the D (5 bases). V was cut by 0 bases and J by 9 bases, with 12 bases left in between. Per germline, CDR1 MNHEY and CDR2 SMNVEV (reference sequence). The CDR3 spans 14 residues. CDR3 DNA sequence: TGTGCCAGCAGTTTATCTGGGAGCTGGACTGAGCAGTTCTTC. Translation gives CASSLSGSWTEQFF.

Only a few counts were recorded for this clonotype. The genes are TRBV29-1 and TRBJ2-7; D assignment may be TRBD1 or TRBD2 (5 bases each). The CDR3 is 15 amino acids. Trimming took 0 bases from V and 0 from J, leaving 12 bases between them. The germline CDR1 and CDR2 sequences are SQVTM and ANQGSEA. The CDR3 region is CSVEDWDLSSYEQYF. CDR3 DNA: TGCAGCGTTGAAGACTGGGACCTCAGCTCCTACGAGCAGTACTTC.

This chain links TRBV5-5 with TRBJ1-6; no clear D gene. Germline V gene data show CDR1 as SGHKS and CDR2 as YYEKEE (reference sequence). The CDR3 length is 15 residues. The V gene lost 4 bases and the J gene lost 2 bases, with 10 bases spanning the gap. The CDR3 DNA sequence: TGTGCCAGCAGCCTAGAATTCACCTATAATTCACCCCTCCACTTT. This encodes CASSLEFTYNSPLHF. Drawing the rest from reference TRBV5-5 and TRBJ1-6, the complete variable domain is DAGVTQSPTHLIKTRGQQVTLRCSPISGHKSVSWYQQVLGQGPQFIFQYYEKEERGRGNFPDRFSARQFPNYSSELNVNALLLGDSALYLCASSLEFTYNSPLHFGNGTRLTVT.

The chain has TRBV27 and TRBJ2-1, with D hard to call. The CDR3 loop spans 15 amino acids. V gave up 4 bases and J gave up 0 bases, with 10 bases separating them. CDR1 is MNHEY and CDR2 is SMNVEV in the germline V gene (reference sequence). The CDR3 region is CASSSPASSYNEQFF. CDR3 nucleotides: TGTGCCAGCAGTTCCCCCGCGAGCTCCTACAATGAGCAGTTCTTC.

The chain's CDR3 is CASRGPGQENSPLHF. CDR3 coding DNA: TGTGCCAGTAGAGGACCGGGACAGGAGAATTCACCCCTCCACTTT. The gene calls are TRBV6-5 and TRBJ1-6; TRBD1 matches 8 bases. This CDR3 spans 15 amino acids. After removal of 9 bases from V and 7 bases from J, the junction contained 11 bases not matched to a gene. Germline lookup yields CDR1 MNHEY and CDR2 SVGAGI.

The chain employs TRBV6-5 and TRBJ2-7; D not certain. Trimming removed 3 bases at V and 5 bases at J, with 11 bases between. CDR1 is MNHEY, CDR2 SVGAGI, per germline. CDR3 length: 13 amino acids. The CDR3 here is CASSYGSRNEQYF. In DNA form, the CDR3 reads TGTGCCAGCAGTTATGGGTCCCGGAACGAGCAGTACTTC.

V gene TRBV2 combines with J gene TRBJ2-1; weak D call: TRBD2 (6 bases). The germline gives CDR1 SNHLY, CDR2 FYNNEI. Trimming cost V 5 bases and J 7 bases, with 15 bases left between them. The CDR3 spans 14 residues. The CDR3 loop is CASSQTLLANEQFF. CDR3 sequence (DNA): TGTGCCAGCAGTCAAACTTTACTAGCAAATGAGCAGTTCTTC.

V usage is TRBV6-4 and J usage is TRBJ2-1; 10 bases align to TRBD2. Germline V gene sequence: CDR1 MRHNA, CDR2 SNTAGT. The V and J ends lost 0 bases and 2 bases, in that order; junction bases with no gene match: 7. CDR3 length equals 18 residues. In DNA form, the CDR3 reads TGTGCCAGCAGTGACTCGATTTCTAGCGGGAGCCCCTACAATGAGCAGTTCTTC. Translation: CASSDSISSGSPYNEQFF.

The chain employs TRBV2 and TRBJ2-7; D remains ambiguous. The CDR3 has 13 amino acids. CDR1 and CDR2 from the germline V gene are SNHLY and FYNNEI. V was clipped by 1 base and J by 4 bases, with 8 bases between them. The CDR3 region is CASSEEFRYEQYF. As DNA, the CDR3 is TGTGCCAGCAGTGAAGAATTCCGTTACGAGCAGTACTTC.

As concerns this clonotype: One junction end disagrees with the germline gene, perhaps due to a read error. V gene TRBV6-5 combines with J gene TRBJ1-1, with 7 bases matching TRBD1. CDR1 and CDR2 (germline): MNHEY, SVGAGI. The CDR3 consists of 18 residues. Written as DNA, the CDR3 is TGTGTCAGCAGTTTTAATAACAGGGGACTTTCTTCGAACACTGAGGCTTTCTTT. This gives the protein CVSSFNNRGLSSNTEAFF.

This clonotype was seen more than once but under ten times. This sequence joins TRBV2 and TRBJ2-7; a weak D match, TRBD2 (6 bases). V lost 7 bases and J lost 0, with 13 bases in between. The CDR3 runs to 14 residues. Germline assignment: CDR1 SNHLY and CDR2 FYNNEI. In DNA, the CDR3 is TGTGCCAGCAACGACGGGACTTTCTCCTACGAGCAGTACTTC. This translates into CASNDGTFSYEQYF.

This clonotype was seen a few times. J is TRBJ1-2 and V is TRBV29-1, with a weak D call TRBD1 (5 bases). V was clipped by 6 bases and J by 4 bases, with 9 bases between them. Germline loops: CDR1 SQVTM, CDR2 ANQGSEA. The CDR3 loop spans 11 amino acids. This CDR3 reads CSVRDPYGYTF. Written as DNA, the CDR3 is TGCAGCGTCAGGGACCCCTATGGCTACACCTTC.

J is TRBJ2-3 and V is TRBV29-1; the D gene is possibly TRBD2 (5 bases). Germline CDR1 is SQVTM and CDR2 is ANQGSEA. V was shortened by 4 bases and J by 4 bases, with 15 bases between the two germline ends. This CDR3 spans 14 amino acids. CDR3 DNA: TGCAGCGTTGGAGTGGGGAGATTCTCAGATACGCAGTATTTT. Residues: CSVGVGRFSDTQYF.

The chain is built from TRBV29-1 and TRBJ2-7; TRBD2 agrees at 14 bases. CDR1 and CDR2 (germline): SQVTM, ANQGSEA. J lost 5 bases, V lost 7 bases, and 7 bases had no gene match. The CDR3 extends over 14 amino acids. The CDR3 region has the DNA TGCAGCGCACTGAAGGGACTAGCGGGAGACGAGCAGTACTTC. Translated, it gives CSALKGLAGDEQYF.

This clonotype was picked up one time. The chain uses TRBV11-2 and TRBJ2-5; no clear D. The ends were cut back, 0 bases at V and 5 bases at J, with 13 bases in the middle. The CDR3 has 15 amino acids. CDR1 and CDR2 from the germline V gene are SGHAT and FQNNGV. The CDR3 coding sequence is TGTGCCAGCAGCTTAGATGCAGGATCCCAGGAGACCCAGTACTTC. It codes for CASSLDAGSQETQYF.

This chain uses TRBV6-5 with TRBJ2-7; D could derive from TRBD1 or TRBD2 (6 bases each). The germline V gene encodes CDR1 MNHEY and CDR2 SVGAGI. Trimming took 6 bases from V and 3 from J, leaving 18 bases between them. There are 15 residues in the CDR3. This CDR3 reads CASSPERGANYEQYF. For the CDR3, the DNA is TGTGCCAGCAGCCCGGAAAGGGGGGCGAACTACGAGCAGTACTTC.

The rearrangement joins TRBV5-4 to TRBJ1-1; 9 positions match TRBD1. Germline V CDR1 and CDR2: SGHNT, YYREEE (reference sequence). J lost 4 bases, V lost 4 bases, and 8 bases had no gene match. CDR3 length: 15 amino acids. The CDR3: CASSAPGQGGTEAFF. The CDR3 DNA sequence: TGTGCCAGCAGCGCCCCGGGACAGGGAGGCACTGAAGCTTTCTTT.